These T cell receptor beta chains were read from a single sample in a study of blood T cells in healthy people across ages. MiXCR, run by TCRdb on the 5' RACE reads, gives a single entry per CDR3 protein. The table records 720,000 or so distinct CDR3 sequences, over 40% of them present only once. Sequencing used blood. These receptors were taken from a man at least 80 years old in good health. Each CDR3 is given with its conserved first and last residue. A D gene is named only where the DNA matches it firmly. Some rows mark clone size as missing; the rest say once, few, many or name a class of expanded clone.

j_gene	v_gene	d_gene	abundance	CDR3aa	CDR3nt
TRBJ2-1	TRBV7-6	TRBD2	few	CASSAGTSGGRNEQFF	TGTGCCAGCAGCGCGGGGACTAGCGGGGGGCGGAATGAGCAGTTCTTC
TRBJ1-2	TRBV7-2	NA	few	CASSLQLNYGYTF	TGTGCCAGCAGCTTACAGCTTAACTATGGCTACACCTTC
TRBJ2-1	TRBV5-1	NA	once	CASSTGGGTPLYNEQFF	TGCGCCAGCAGCACGGGCGGCGGGACGCCCCTCTACAATGAGCAGTTCTTC
TRBJ2-3	TRBV6-1	NA	few	CASSAQRPSTDTQYF	TGTGCCAGCAGTGCGCAGCGGCCTAGCACAGATACGCAGTATTTT
TRBJ2-7	TRBV27	TRBD1	NA	CASKPQGRYEQYF	TGTGCCAGCAAACCACAGGGGCGGTACGAGCAGTACTTC
TRBJ2-3	TRBV4-2	TRBD2	many	CASSPRLAGSTDTQYF	TGTGCCAGCAGTCCCCGACTAGCGGGAAGCACAGATACGCAGTATTTT
TRBJ2-4	TRBV4-3	TRBD1	NA	CASSPVQGAGNIQYF	TGCGCCAGCAGCCCAGTCCAGGGGGCCGGGAACATTCAGTACTTC
TRBJ2-1	TRBV4-1	TRBD2	NA	CASSQSGGTSGVYEQFF	TGCGCCAGCAGCCAGTCGGGCGGCACTAGCGGGGTGTATGAGCAGTTCTTC
TRBJ1-5	TRBV20-1	NA	few	CSARTVRTGLGNQPQHF	TGCAGTGCTAGGACGGTACGAACAGGGCTCGGCAATCAGCCCCAGCATTTT
TRBJ2-1	TRBV4-3	NA	few	CASSPDGRGEQFF	TGCGCCAGCAGCCCGGACGGAAGGGGTGAGCAGTTCTTC
TRBJ2-3	TRBV6-5	TRBD2	many	CASSSQRGGRTDTQYF	TGTGCCAGCAGTTCCCAGCGGGGGGGCCGCACAGATACGCAGTATTTT
TRBJ1-6	TRBV14	NA	many	CASSQDMASPLHF	TGTGCCAGCAGCCAAGATATGGCCTCACCCCTCCACTTT
TRBJ2-2	TRBV4-3	NA	NA	CASSQDLNPYTGELFF	TGCGCCAGCAGCCAAGATCTCAATCCTTACACCGGGGAGCTGTTTTTT
TRBJ2-3	TRBV7-9	TRBD2	NA	CASSLKGLDDTQYF	TGTGCCAGCAGCTTGAAGGGACTAGATGATACGCAGTATTTT
TRBJ2-7	TRBV6-5	TRBD2	few	CASGRSGTSYEQYF	TGTGCCAGCGGCAGATCCGGGACTAGTTACGAGCAGTACTTC
TRBJ2-7	TRBV6-2/TRBV6-3	TRBD2	NA	CASSYGGLAIYEHYF	TGTGCCAGCAGTTACGGGGGACTAGCGATCTACGAGCACTACTTC
TRBJ2-5	TRBV7-3	NA	NA	CASSPPGPLQETQYF	TGTGCCAGCAGCCCACCGGGACCTTTACAAGAGACCCAGTACTTC
TRBJ1-2	TRBV12-3/TRBV12-4	TRBD1	many	CASTPTTGGGYTF	TGTGCCAGCACCCCTACCACAGGGGGAGGCTACACCTTC